The 9 T cell receptor beta chains below were found in one sample sequenced in a study of T cells in women clearing cervical HPV infection. This table comes from immunoSEQ multiplex PCR, and its TCRdb copy is limited to in-frame clones, with some not included. This sample's table reports around 18,000 clones. Source material: blood buffy coat. The receptors originated from a woman between 18 and 75 years old with a cervical HPV16 infection that either progressed to CIN3+ or cleared (not recorded which).

To note about this clone: With the read ending 3 residues before the CDR3 end, the germline J gene is used to fill in that end. Within the sample, other DNA sequences also encode this same CDR3. The rearrangement links TRBV18 to TRBJ1-3, with TRBD1 as a possible D gene (5 bases). Germline V gives CDR1 KGHSH, CDR2 LQKENI. V shed 3 bases and J shed 2 bases, with 11 bases lying between them. The CDR3 is 15 amino acids. CDR3 in amino acids: CASSPIAGTGNTIYF. CDR3 bases read: TGTGCCAGCTCACCCATCGCAGGGACTGGAAACACC.

To note about this clone: The observed sequence ends 3 residues before the CDR3 terminus, with the missing tail filled in from the germline J gene. V gene TRBV11-2 combines with J gene TRBJ2-1; 9 bases line up with TRBD2. Germline CDR1 reads SGHAT; CDR2 reads FQNNGV. V gave up 5 bases and J gave up 4 bases; unmatched junction bases: 6. The CDR3 is 15 amino acids. CDR3 sequence: CASSPLAGGYNEQFF. The CDR3 DNA, read in part, is TGTGCCAGCAGCCCCTTGGCGGGGGGGTACAATGAG.

The CDR3 spells CASSGAGLKPQHF. The part of the CDR3 DNA that was read is TGTGCCAGCAGCGGGGCAGGTCTAAAGCCC. The gene calls are TRBV7-6 and TRBJ1-5; possibly TRBD1 for D (5 bases). The CDR3 goes on 3 residues after the read ends, and that part is filled in from the germline J gene. Germline values: CDR1 SGHVS, CDR2 FNYEAQ. The CDR3 has 13 amino acids. V dropped 5 bases and J dropped 8 bases, with 13 bases sitting between them.

For this clone: The CDR3 goes on 3 residues after the read ends, and that part is filled in from the germline J gene. The chain uses TRBV7-6 and TRBJ2-1, with 8 nucleotides matching TRBD2. CDR3 length equals 16 residues. Germline V gene lookup returns CDR1 SGHVS and CDR2 FNYEAQ. V lost 1 base and J lost 9; bases outside the gene matches: 11. Here the CDR3 reads CASSLVSLAGDIEQFF. The DNA read from the CDR3 is TGTGCCAGCAGCTTAGTGAGTCTAGCGGGCGATATTGAG.

Notes on this clone: The DNA ends 3 residues before the CDR3 does, and the rest of the CDR3 is filled in from the germline J gene. The chain employs TRBV20-1 and TRBJ2-3, with TRBD1 matching 7 bases. Germline CDR1 DFQATT, CDR2 SNEGSKA (reference sequence). With 3 bases clipped from V and 3 bases from J, the junction kept 3 bases outside the gene matches. This CDR3 has 13 amino acids. CDR3 protein: CSASRQGTDTQYF. The CDR3 bases that were read are TGCAGTGCTAGTAGACAGGGTACAGATACG.

Comment on this clone: Sequencing ends 3 residues short of the CDR3 end; the germline J gene provides the rest. The chain couples TRBV5-1 to TRBJ2-7; 8 bases fit TRBD2. The CDR3 contains 18 residues. The trim removed 0 bases at V and 1 base at J, leaving 12 bases unmatched. Germline-derived CDR1 and CDR2 are SGHRS and YFSETQ. The CDR3: CASSLVQRGPLASYEQYF. The CDR3 DNA, read in part, is TGCGCCAGCAGCTTGGTACAGCGGGGGCCTTTGGCTTCCTACGAG.

The CDR3 loop reads CASTGAGKLYEQYF. Incomplete CDR3 DNA: TGTGCCAGCACTGGAGCGGGGAAACTCTACGAG. The genes are TRBV28 and TRBJ2-7; 7 positions agree with TRBD2. The DNA ends 3 residues before the CDR3 does, and the rest of the CDR3 is filled in from the germline J gene. There are 14 residues in the CDR3. The V gene end was trimmed by 7 bases and the J gene end by 3 bases; junction bases not matched to a gene: 9. From germline, CDR1 is MDHEN and CDR2 SYDVKM. The full variable domain, in which reference TRBV28 and TRBJ2-7 provide the parts outside the CDR3, is DVKVTQSSRYLVKRTGEKVFLECVQDMDHENMFWYRQDPGLGLRLIYFSYDVKMKEKGDIPEGYSVSREKKERFSLILESASTNQTSMYLCASTGAGKLYEQYFGPGTRLTVT.

With respect to this clone: The read ends 3 residues early relative to the CDR3; the germline J gene fills the gap. The chain is built from TRBV7-8 and TRBJ1-5, with TRBD1 matching 9 bases. Trimming cost V 7 bases and J 7 bases; bases outside gene matches: 8. Germline lookup yields CDR1 SGHVS and CDR2 FQNEAQ. The length of the CDR3 is 14 residues. The CDR3 here is CASTATGGRQPQHF. The part of the CDR3 DNA that was read is TGTGCCAGCACCGCCACAGGGGGCAGGCAGCCC. The whole variable domain, filled in from reference TRBV7-8 and TRBJ1-5, reads GAGVSQSPRYKVAKRGQDVALRCDPISGHVSLFWYQQALGQGPEFLTYFQNEAQLDKSGLPSDRFFAERPEGSVSTLKIQRTQQEDSAVYLCASTATGGRQPQHFGDGTRLSIL.

About this clone itself: The read comes to an end 3 residues before the CDR3 does, leaving the germline J gene to fill in the end. This chain uses TRBV28 with TRBJ1-2; D remains ambiguous. The V gene's germline CDR1 is MDHEN and CDR2 SYDVKM. CDR3 size: 14 residues. Trimming cost V 3 bases and J 7 bases, with 15 bases left between them. CDR3 loop: CASSLSAALSGYTF. The DNA read from the CDR3 is TGTGCCAGCAGTTTGAGCGCGGCCCTGTCTGGC.